Below, 23 T cell receptor beta chains from the same sample are listed, as sequenced in a study of low-dose radiotherapy and immunotherapy resistance in tumors (dated by TCRdb to the early 2020s). Explained via the paper, the time point label denotes: after trial treatment. The treatment or condition label on this specimen signifies: LDRT plus nivolumab, ipilimumab, low-dose cyclophosphamide and aspirin (RACIN trial). Sequencing relied on an Illumina HiSeq 2500. First-strand cDNA was synthesized with Superscript III and a set of TRAV- and TRBV-specific primers, covering both TCRalpha and TCRbeta chains. TCRs were amplified for 20 to 25 PCR cycles with Phusion, using a constant-region primer paired with the adapter attached to the V primers. In-frame beta chains were kept once TCRdb had trimmed the public reads at Q25 with fastp and called clones with MiXCR. Each CDR3 protein appears once, grouped with its most common genes and DNA. Present in this sample are under 95,000 distinct CDR3 sequences, around a sixth of which were seen just once. The top ten clonotypes cover about 1.3% of the sample.

The specimen comprised PBMCs, sampled after low-dose radiotherapy plus immunotherapy. Every receptor here comes from a male donor with prostate cancer.

This clonotype was seen repeatedly, ten times or more. This sequence joins TRBV5-6 and TRBJ2-5, with 7 bases aligning to TRBD2. Germline V gene data show CDR1 as SGHDT and CDR2 as YYEEEE. The length of the CDR3 is 13 residues. Trimming took 3 bases from V and 4 from J; bases not matched to a gene: 3. CDR3 sequence reads: CASSYREAETQYF. CDR3 bases: TGTGCCAGCAGCTATCGGGAGGCAGAGACCCAGTACTTC.

This clonotype was seen at least ten times. V is TRBV20-1 and J is TRBJ2-4, with 8 bases that match TRBD1. The ends lost 6 bases at V and 7 bases at J; junction bases unmatched: 11. This CDR3 contains 14 residues. Germline values: CDR1 DFQATT, CDR2 SNEGSKA (reference sequence). The CDR3 DNA is TGCAGTGCCATAGTGGCGGACAGGGAGAACATTCAGTACTTC. Translation gives CSAIVADRENIQYF.

The table lists this clonotype with many counts. The chain combines TRBV24-1 with TRBJ2-2; maybe TRBD2 (6 bases). Trimming took 3 bases from V and 3 from J, leaving 25 bases between them. CDR3 size: 20 residues. The germline V gene has CDR1 KGHDR and CDR2 SFDVKD. CDR3 sequence (DNA): TGTGCCACCAGTGATAGGAATCGGGAGTCTTTCAACCGGGACACCGGGGAGCTGTTTTTT. Translated, it gives CATSDRNRESFNRDTGELFF.

The sample holds many counts of this clonotype. The CDR3 DNA is TGTGCCATCAGCCCGTACACGCGGGAGTCCCTCTCTGGGGCCAACGTCCTGACTTTC. As protein: CAISPYTRESLSGANVLTF. V is TRBV10-3 and J is TRBJ2-6; TRBD2 matches 7 bases. V trimming: 6 bases; J trimming: 0 bases; junction bases outside the gene matches: 14. CDR1 and CDR2 from the germline V gene are ENHRY and SYGVKD. CDR3 length: 19 amino acids.

This clonotype was recorded at least ten times. The chain employs TRBV15 and TRBJ1-1; D gene ambiguous. CDR1 LNHNV and CDR2 YYDKDF come from the germline V gene (reference sequence). Deletions cut 0 bases from V and 0 bases from J, with 5 bases between. This CDR3 has 14 residues. The CDR3: CATSRDRMNTEAFF. CDR3 DNA: TGTGCCACCAGCAGAGATCGAATGAACACTGAAGCTTTCTTT. Supplemented by reference TRBV15 and TRBJ1-1, the full variable domain reads DAMVIQNPRYQVTQFGKPVTLSCSQTLNHNVMYWYQQKSSQAPKLLFHYYDKDFNNEADTPDNFQSRRPNTSFCFLDIRSPGLGDTAMYLCATSRDRMNTEAFFGQGTRLTVV.

This clonotype was seen only a few times. The rearrangement joins TRBV5-1 to TRBJ2-1, with 7 bases fitting TRBD1. Germline V CDR1 and CDR2: SGHRS, YFSETQ. The V segment lost 4 bases and the J segment 9 bases; nucleotides outside the gene matches: 4. There are 12 residues in the CDR3. The CDR3 reads CASSLTGSEQFF. The CDR3 nucleotides are TGCGCCAGCAGCCTGACAGGGAGTGAGCAGTTCTTC. The entire variable domain, with the rest obtained from reference TRBV5-1 and TRBJ2-1, is as follows: KAGVTQTPRYLIKTRGQQVTLSCSPISGHRSVSWYQQTPGQGLQFLFEYFSETQRNKGNFPGRFSGRQFSNSRSEMNVSTLELGDSALYLCASSLTGSEQFFGPGTRLTVL.

This clonotype was seen many times. The chain recombines TRBV6-2 or TRBV6-3 with TRBJ2-1, with D maybe TRBD1 (5 bases). The CDR3 spans 12 residues. CDR1 and CDR2 (germline): MNHEY, SVGEGT. V lost 4 bases and J 7 bases, leaving 8 bases between the germline ends. In DNA, the CDR3 is TGTGCCAGCAGTTTTTCAGGGAATGAGCAGTTCTTC. Protein sequence: CASSFSGNEQFF.

This clonotype has a handful of counts. CDR3 loop: CASSLSRTSHNEQFF. The DNA of the CDR3 is TGTGCCAGCAGCTTGTCAAGGACTAGCCACAATGAGCAGTTCTTC. This sequence joins TRBV7-8 and TRBJ2-1; TRBD2 agrees at 8 bases. Losses at the gene ends were 3 bases for V and 5 bases for J; bases not matched to a gene: 6. The CDR3 extends over 15 amino acids. The germline gives CDR1 SGHVS, CDR2 FQNEAQ.

The gene calls are TRBV19 and TRBJ2-1; D gene uncertain. The CDR3 length is 13 residues. Germline CDR1 is LNHDA and CDR2 is SQIVND (reference sequence). With 5 bases removed from V and 8 bases from J, the gap between germline ends came to 13 bases. This chain's CDR3 is CASSASNSHEQFF. The CDR3 nucleotides are TGTGCCAGTAGTGCCTCGAATTCCCATGAGCAGTTCTTC.

The chain joins TRBV4-1 to TRBJ2-1, with D tentatively TRBD2 (6 bases). Trimming pared 1 base from V and 0 bases from J, leaving 13 bases between. The CDR3 has 17 residues. Germline CDR1 and CDR2: MGHRA and YSYEKL. CDR3 DNA: TGCGCCAGCAGCCAAGGATCGGCGGGGAGCTCCTACAATGAGCAGTTCTTC. Protein sequence: CASSQGSAGSSYNEQFF.

This clonotype was seen only a few times. The DNA for the CDR3 is TGTGCCAACGGACTAGCAAACGAGCAGTACTTC. It specifies CANGLANEQYF. The genes are TRBV5-6 and TRBJ2-7; 8 nucleotides agree with TRBD2. The CDR3 contains 11 residues. V dropped 9 bases and J dropped 5; count of bases not matched to a gene: 4. Germline assignment: CDR1 SGHDT and CDR2 YYEEEE.

This clonotype showed up many times. This chain connects TRBV14 to TRBJ1-2, with unresolved D. V was trimmed by 0 bases and J by 4 bases, leaving 12 bases between them. The germline V gene has CDR1 SGHDN and CDR2 FVKESK. The CDR3 is 15 residues long. The DNA of the CDR3 is TGTGCCAGCAGCCAAGATCTTAAGGGCTCCTATGGCTACACCTTC. Its protein product is CASSQDLKGSYGYTF. Using reference TRBV14 and TRBJ1-2 for the parts outside the CDR3, the full variable domain is EAGVTQFPSHSVIEKGQTVTLRCDPISGHDNLYWYRRVMGKEIKFLLHFVKESKQDESGMPNNRFLAERTGGTYSTLKVQPAELEDSGVYFCASSQDLKGSYGYTFGSGTRLTVV.

This clonotype was observed many times. V is TRBV5-1 and J is TRBJ2-7, with 10 bases identical to TRBD1. The CDR3 extends over 14 amino acids. Germline V gene sequence: CDR1 SGHRS, CDR2 YFSETQ. Unmatched junction bases numbered 3, after V lost 4 bases and J lost 2 bases. The CDR3 region has the DNA TGCGCCAGCAGCCAGGGACAGGGGACCTACGAGCAGTACTTC. This translates into CASSQGQGTYEQYF.

CDR3 sequence: CASSRRDTYNEQFF. CDR3 nucleotides: TGTGCCAGCAGCCGGCGGGATACCTACAATGAGCAGTTCTTC. The gene calls are TRBV14 and TRBJ2-1; the D gene is possibly TRBD2 (6 bases). The CDR3 sequence is 14 residues long. Germline V CDR1 and CDR2: SGHDN, FVKESK. V was cut by 4 bases and J by 2 bases, with 9 bases left in between.

The chain has TRBV5-1 and TRBJ2-7, with a weak D call TRBD2 (5 bases). Germline V gene lookup returns CDR1 SGHRS and CDR2 YFSETQ. Trimming removed 0 bases from V and 1 base from J, with 14 bases in between. This CDR3 contains 16 residues. This CDR3 is CASSLEGGFSSYEQYF. In nucleotides, the CDR3 is TGCGCCAGCAGCTTGGAGGGCGGGTTCAGTTCCTACGAGCAGTACTTC.

This clonotype has ten or more counts. This chain joins TRBV4-2 and TRBJ2-4; 7 bases are shared with TRBD2. The CDR3 is 16 residues long. V gave up 0 bases and J gave up 6 bases; unmatched junction bases: 8. Germline V lookup: CDR1 LGHNA, CDR2 YNFKEQ. CDR3 amino acids: CASSQDLAGAGNIQYF. The CDR3 nucleotides are TGTGCCAGCAGCCAAGACCTTGCGGGAGCGGGAAACATTCAGTACTTC.

The CDR3 coding sequence is TGTGCCAGCAGTGGACAGGACCTGAACACTGAAGCTTTCTTT. Translation gives CASSGQDLNTEAFF. The chain links TRBV2 to TRBJ1-1; tentative D call: TRBD1 (6 bases). Germline CDR1 SNHLY, CDR2 FYNNEI. Deletions cut 4 bases from V and 0 bases from J, with 9 bases between. This CDR3 contains 14 residues. Complete variable domain (other parts from reference TRBV2 and TRBJ1-1): EPEVTQTPSHQVTQMGQEVILRCVPISNHLYFYWYRQILGQKVEFLVSFYNNEISEKSEIFDDQFSVERPDGSNFTLKIRSTKLEDSAMYFCASSGQDLNTEAFFGQGTRLTVV.

The rearrangement joins TRBV20-1 to TRBJ2-1, with 13 bases aligning to TRBD2. Germline V gene lookup returns CDR1 DFQATT and CDR2 SNEGSKA (reference sequence). With 5 bases clipped from V and 5 bases from J, the junction kept 3 bases outside the gene matches. The CDR3 consists of 14 residues. This chain's CDR3 is CSAGLAGVNNEQFF. The CDR3 DNA follows: TGCAGTGCTGGACTAGCGGGAGTCAACAATGAGCAGTTCTTC.

V gene TRBV27 combines with J gene TRBJ1-2, with a tentative D call TRBD1 (5 bases). V was pared by 5 bases and J by 1 base, with 14 bases between. From germline, CDR1 is MNHEY and CDR2 SMNVEV (reference sequence). The CDR3 loop spans 15 amino acids. The CDR3 protein is CASSHHRSLNYGYTF. Written as DNA, the CDR3 is TGTGCCAGCAGTCATCACAGGAGCCTTAACTATGGCTACACCTTC.

In its sample, this clonotype was seen many times. The chain is built from TRBV4-1 and TRBJ2-2, with 8 positions matching TRBD2. V lost 0 bases, J lost 6 bases, and 3 bases stayed unmatched. Germline loops: CDR1 MGHRA, CDR2 YSYEKL. The CDR3 extends over 15 amino acids. The chain's CDR3 is CASSQDGGLAGELFF. DNA for the CDR3: TGCGCCAGCAGCCAAGATGGGGGACTAGCCGGGGAGCTGTTTTTT.

In this sample, this clonotype turned up many times. The chain combines TRBV28 with TRBJ2-7, with TRBD2 matching over 9 bases. This CDR3 region has 14 residues. Germline CDR1 is MDHEN and CDR2 is SYDVKM. The V and J ends lost 7 bases and 6 bases, in that order; junction bases with no gene match: 10. This CDR3 is CASTWGGRAGEQYF. CDR3 bases: TGTGCCAGCACGTGGGGCGGGAGGGCTGGCGAGCAGTACTTC. Full variable domain (remainder filled in from reference TRBV28 and TRBJ2-7): DVKVTQSSRYLVKRTGEKVFLECVQDMDHENMFWYRQDPGLGLRLIYFSYDVKMKEKGDIPEGYSVSREKKERFSLILESASTNQTSMYLCASTWGGRAGEQYFGPGTRLTVT.

This clonotype has ten or more counts. The rearrangement uses TRBV20-1 and TRBJ1-5; D is undetermined. CDR3 length equals 12 residues. The V end lost 0 bases, the J end lost 5 bases, and 5 bases lay between the germline ends. Germline V CDR1 and CDR2: DFQATT, SNEGSKA (reference sequence). CDR3 sequence (DNA): TGCAGTGCTAGAGATCGGGATCAGCCCCAGCATTTT. It specifies CSARDRDQPQHF.

This clonotype was seen at least ten times. The chain couples TRBV20-1 to TRBJ2-2; D not resolved. CDR3 length: 13 residues. Germline-derived CDR1 and CDR2 are DFQATT and SNEGSKA (reference sequence). V shed 6 bases and J shed 6 bases, with 14 bases lying between them. The CDR3 DNA reads as TGCAGTGCCCTCATAGGGCCCTCCGGGGAGCTGTTTTTT. Its translation is CSALIGPSGELFF.